The rows below give T cell receptor beta chains drawn from one sample of a study of T-cell reconstitution after alpha-beta-depleted transplantation in children. TCRdb ran MiXCR on the PCR reads and lists one entry per CDR3 protein. This sample has some 600,000 distinct CDR3 sequences, with over 15% found just once. Sample: PBMCs from the stem cell graft donor, taken from the stem cell graft. The source is a human donor who donated a stem cell graft to a child with acute myeloid leukemia. Each CDR3 is given with its conserved first and last residue. The D gene is left open where the match is weak. Clone size is not always given. Where it is, it says once, few, many or a class for expanded clones.

size | D | J | V | CDR3 | DNA
NA | NA | TRBJ1-2 | TRBV25-1 | CASSSPAGLGYGYTF | TGTGCCAGCAGTTCCCCCGCGGGCTTGGGCTATGGCTACACCTTC
NA | NA | TRBJ1-4 | TRBV28 | CASRPRTDRGEKLFF | TGTGCCAGCAGGCCACGGACAGACCGAGGCGAAAAACTGTTTTTT
few | NA | TRBJ1-1 | TRBV28 | CASVREGPTEAFF | TGTGCCAGCGTTAGGGAGGGGCCCACTGAAGCTTTCTTT
NA | NA | TRBJ1-5 | TRBV20-1 | CSARDRRGSYQPQHF | TGCAGTGCTAGAGACCGCAGGGGAAGCTATCAGCCCCAGCATTTT
many | TRBD2 | TRBJ2-1 | TRBV6-1 | CASNPLASGANEQFF | TGTGCCAGTAACCCTCTGGCTAGCGGGGCGAATGAGCAGTTCTTC
few | TRBD1 | TRBJ1-5 | TRBV5-1 | CASSYDRDPYSNQPQHF | TGCGCCAGCAGCTATGACAGGGACCCGTATAGCAATCAGCCCCAGCATTTT
many | NA | TRBJ2-3 | TRBV7-8 | CASSTYRRARAEGYTQYF | TGTGCCAGCAGCACATACCGGAGGGCACGCGCAGAGGGATATACGCAGTATTTT
many | NA | TRBJ1-5 | TRBV20-1 | CSAAGGRNQPQHF | TGCAGTGCCGCCGGAGGGCGCAATCAGCCCCAGCATTTT
NA | TRBD2 | TRBJ2-1 | TRBV13 | CASSSLLAGTYNEQFF | TGTGCCAGCAGCTCATTACTAGCGGGGACGTACAATGAGCAGTTCTTC
many | TRBD1 | TRBJ1-2 | TRBV20-1 | CSARDRLQGKGGYTF | TGCAGTGCTAGAGATCGACTACAGGGGAAGGGTGGCTACACCTTC
many | NA | TRBJ2-1 | TRBV7-3 | CASSPRGDSMTYNEQFF | TGTGCCAGCAGCCCCCGGGGGGACAGCATGACATACAATGAGCAGTTCTTC
few | NA | TRBJ1-5 | TRBV7-2 | CASSKGGRTQPQHF | TGTGCCAGCAGCAAAGGAGGACGGACACAGCCCCAGCATTTT
once | TRBD2 | TRBJ2-5 | TRBV5-1 | CASSLVPGLAGGSQETQYF | TGCGCCAGCAGCTTGGTTCCGGGACTAGCGGGGGGGAGTCAAGAGACCCAGTACTTC
NA | NA | TRBJ1-2 | TRBV28 | CASSFLRGNGYTF | TGTGCCAGCAGTTTCTTAAGGGGCAATGGCTACACCTTC
NA | NA | TRBJ2-1 | TRBV19 | CVWGHGHNEQFF | TGTGTCTGGGGACACGGCCACAATGAGCAGTTCTTC
NA | TRBD2 | TRBJ2-3 | TRBV29-1 | CSVSGLAGWGDTQYF | TGCAGCGTCTCCGGACTAGCGGGGTGGGGGGATACGCAGTATTTT
NA | NA | TRBJ1-1 | TRBV11-2 | CASSPPEGFTAFF | TGTGCCAGCAGCCCACCGGAGGGTTTTACAGCTTTCTTT
many | NA | TRBJ2-7 | TRBV20-1 | CSGGTSYEQYF | TGCAGTGGCGGGACATCCTACGAGCAGTACTTC
NA | NA | TRBJ1-2 | TRBV20-1 | CSLSNNWVDRDGYTF | TGCAGTCTATCCAACAACTGGGTCGACAGAGATGGCTACACCTTC
once | TRBD2 | TRBJ2-5 | TRBV12-3/TRBV12-4 | CASTRTSGEETQYF | TGTGCCAGCACCCGGACTAGCGGGGAAGAGACCCAGTACTTC
many | NA | TRBJ2-3 | TRBV20-1 | CSARRVDSSDTQYF | TGCAGTGCTCGCCGGGTTGATTCTTCAGATACGCAGTATTTT
many | TRBD1 | TRBJ2-7 | TRBV7-2 | CASSLESGGPYEQYF | TGTGCCAGCAGCTTAGAGTCAGGGGGTCCCTACGAGCAGTACTTC
many | NA | TRBJ2-3 | TRBV7-9 | CASSLLGPRTDTQYF | TGTGCCAGCAGCTTACTAGGACCAAGAACAGATACGCAGTATTTT
few | TRBD1 | TRBJ2-5 | TRBV7-3 | CASSLYGQGETQYF | TGTGCCAGCAGCCTCTACGGACAGGGAGAGACCCAGTACTTC
NA | NA | TRBJ2-1 | TRBV5-1 | CASSWTSSNEQFF | TGCGCCAGCAGCTGGACCAGTAGCAATGAGCAGTTCTTC
few | TRBD1 | TRBJ2-7 | TRBV7-2 | CASARGGRSYEQYF | TGTGCCAGCGCCCGAGGGGGCCGCTCCTACGAGCAGTACTTC
many | NA | TRBJ2-3 | TRBV5-6 | CASRTQRDTQYF | TGTGCCAGCAGAACCCAGCGGGATACGCAGTATTTT
many | NA | TRBJ2-7 | TRBV5-5 | CASSLYGSSYEQYF | TGTGCCAGCAGCTTATACGGGAGCTCCTACGAGCAGTACTTC
NA | TRBD1 | TRBJ2-2 | TRBV12-3/TRBV12-4 | CASSHRDRGNTGELFF | TGTGCCAGCAGTCACCGGGACAGGGGGAACACCGGGGAGCTGTTTTTT
NA | TRBD2 | TRBJ2-1 | TRBV7-3 | CASSPTPGTSGYNEQFF | TGTGCCAGCAGCCCTACCCCCGGGACTAGCGGGTACAATGAGCAGTTCTTC
NA | TRBD1 | TRBJ2-1 | TRBV5-1 | CASSWGTGSPYNEQFF | TGCGCCAGCAGCTGGGGGACAGGGAGCCCCTACAATGAGCAGTTCTTC
many | NA | TRBJ1-1 | TRBV12-3/TRBV12-4 | CASTRDTWNTEAFF | TGTGCCAGCACCCGGGACACCTGGAACACTGAAGCTTTCTTT
many | NA | TRBJ2-3 | TRBV5-1 | CASSLLGGTDTQYF | TGCGCCAGCAGCCTCCTAGGGGGGACAGATACGCAGTATTTT
many | NA | TRBJ1-4 | TRBV20-1 | CSASLGLGSANEKLFF | TGCAGTGCTAGTTTAGGTCTCGGGTCGGCTAATGAAAAACTGTTTTTT
few | NA | TRBJ1-1 | TRBV25-1 | CASSDWGEYTEAFF | TGTGCCAGCAGTGATTGGGGGGAATACACTGAAGCTTTCTTT
many | NA | TRBJ2-5 | TRBV7-2 | CASSLGADGRRTQYF | TGTGCCAGCAGCTTAGGTGCAGATGGTAGAAGGACCCAGTACTTC
many | NA | TRBJ1-3 | TRBV12-3/TRBV12-4 | CASSLRAGAGNTIYF | TGTGCCAGCAGTTTAAGGGCAGGGGCGGGAAACACCATATATTTT
NA | NA | TRBJ2-5 | TRBV5-6 | CASTFRGLQETQYF | TGTGCCAGCACCTTCCGGGGACTCCAAGAGACCCAGTACTTC
NA | TRBD2 | TRBJ2-1 | TRBV11-1 | CASSPQRGGNNEQFF | TGTGCCAGCAGCCCCCAGCGCGGGGGTAACAATGAGCAGTTCTTC
NA | NA | TRBJ2-5 | TRBV12-3/TRBV12-4 | CASQETQYF | TGTGCCAGCCAAGAGACCCAGTACTTC
many | TRBD1 | TRBJ2-7 | TRBV5-5 | CASSFRQGAPYF | TGTGCCAGCAGCTTTCGACAGGGCGCGCCGTACTTC
NA | NA | TRBJ2-6 | TRBV11-2 | CASSWYGANVLTF | TGTGCCAGCTCTTGGTATGGGGCCAACGTCCTGACTTTC
many | NA | TRBJ1-5 | TRBV10-3 | CAPRRMLGLSNQPQHF | TGTGCCCCAAGGCGGATGTTGGGCCTTAGCAATCAGCCCCAGCATTTT
NA | NA | TRBJ2-1 | TRBV6-2/TRBV6-3 | CASSYMGSGTYNEQFF | TGTGCCAGCAGTTACATGGGTTCAGGGACCTACAATGAGCAGTTCTTC
few | TRBD1 | TRBJ2-7 | TRBV25-1 | CASRADRYEQYF | TGTGCCAGCAGGGCGGACAGGTACGAGCAGTACTTC
few | NA | TRBJ2-7 | TRBV7-2 | CASSLDSRLEQYF | TGTGCCAGCAGCTTAGATTCCCGCTTGGAGCAGTACTTC
NA | NA | TRBJ2-1 | TRBV4-3 | CASSQDSLGGNEQFF | TGCGCCAGCAGCCAAGATAGTTTGGGGGGCAATGAGCAGTTCTTC
many | NA | TRBJ2-7 | TRBV20-1 | CSARDSGKGTYEQYF | TGCAGTGCTAGAGATTCCGGAAAGGGCACCTACGAGCAGTACTTC
many | NA | TRBJ2-3 | TRBV29-1 | CSVDRGPDTQYF | TGCAGCGTTGATCGGGGTCCAGATACGCAGTATTTT